Presented here are 14 T cell receptor beta chains from one specimen sequenced in a study of T cells in Graves' hyperthyroidism and ophthalmopathy. What was amplified from RNA transcripts were TCR beta CDR3 regions. HTBI primers were used for first-round RT-PCR of the TCR CDR3. TCRdb redid the calling of the multiplex PCR reads with MiXCR, one entry per CDR3 protein. The repertoire has some 27,000 distinct CDR3 sequences, roughly 45% of them found once; the top ten carry around a tenth. Material for sequencing was blood. The receptor set was obtained from a woman in her thirties with Graves' hyperthyroidism.

This clonotype rates as medium-sized (0.01 to 0.1%). The chain employs TRBV19 and TRBJ2-1, with D unclear. CDR3 length equals 13 residues. Germline V gives CDR1 LNHDA, CDR2 SQIVND (reference sequence). V gave up 4 bases and J gave up 2 bases, with 6 bases separating them. CDR3 sequence reads: CASSTRPYNEQFF. CDR3 bases: TGTGCCAGTAGTACGAGACCCTACAATGAGCAGTTCTTC.

This clonotype has at least ten counts. V usage is TRBV19 and J usage is TRBJ2-4, with a possible D match to TRBD2 (6 bases). Trimming left V 4 bases short and J 6 bases short, with 19 bases between. Germline loops: CDR1 LNHDA, CDR2 SQIVND (reference sequence). This CDR3 region has 16 residues. For the CDR3, the DNA is TGTGCCAGTAGTAAATGGGGGACTGCTGTGGGAAACATTCAGTACTTC. This translates into CASSKWGTAVGNIQYF.

Concerning this clonotype: A much bigger clone sits one base away, suggesting this may be a read error. No conserved phenylalanine or tryptophan ends this CDR3, so it is likely a read error. V is TRBV18 and J is TRBJ2-7; 9 bases agree with TRBD1. The CDR3 contains 14 residues. Germline V CDR1 and CDR2: KGHSH, LQKENI. The J segment lost 5 bases and the V segment lost 3 bases, leaving 5 bases of the junction unmatched. The CDR3: CASSPTDRGNEQYS. The CDR3 DNA reads TGTGCCAGCTCACCGACGGACAGGGGTAACGAGCAGTACTCC.

The rearrangement joins TRBV19 to TRBJ2-7, with D maybe TRBD1 (6 bases). This CDR3 has 16 amino acids. With 4 bases removed from V and 3 bases from J, the gap between germline ends came to 19 bases. Looked up from germline, CDR1 is LNHDA and CDR2 is SQIVND (reference sequence). This CDR3 is CASSKWGTTKIYEQYF. CDR3 bases: TGTGCCAGTAGTAAATGGGGGACAACAAAAATCTACGAGCAGTACTTC.

The chain is built from TRBV20-1 and TRBJ2-1; TRBD2 might be the D (5 bases). V dropped 3 bases and J dropped 10 bases, with 10 bases sitting between them. The CDR3 spans 11 residues. CDR1 is DFQATT, CDR2 SNEGSKA, per germline (reference sequence). CDR3 DNA: TGCAGTGCTAGCGGGAATCAGGAGCAGTTCTTC. This translates into CSASGNQEQFF.

This clonotype is judged medium-sized. This sequence joins TRBV29-1 and TRBJ2-5, with 10 bases aligning to TRBD2. Germline V CDR1 and CDR2: SQVTM, ANQGSEA. The CDR3 runs 14 residues. Trimming cost V 4 bases and J 5 bases; bases outside gene matches: 7. For the CDR3, the DNA is TGCAGCGTTGCGATAACTAGCGGGAAGGAGACCCAGTACTTC. It encodes CSVAITSGKETQYF.

CDR3 sequence reads: CASSIGEGYGYTF. The CDR3 coding sequence is TGTGCCAGTAGTATCGGGGAGGGCTATGGCTACACCTTC. V usage is TRBV19 and J usage is TRBJ1-2; D is ambiguous. This CDR3 has 13 amino acids. Germline loops: CDR1 LNHDA, CDR2 SQIVND (reference sequence). The ends were cut back, 3 bases at V and 4 bases at J, with 9 bases in the middle.

As for this clonotype: Since the CDR3 does not end with the conserved phenylalanine or tryptophan, this likely comes from a read error. In DNA form, the CDR3 reads TGTGCCAGCAGCTTAAGAACCTACGAGCAGTACATC. Protein product: CASSLRTYEQYI. The chain joins TRBV7-9 to TRBJ2-5; D is ambiguous. The end of the DNA is better explained by TRBJ2-7, so the J call may be wrong. Germline V gives CDR1 SEHNR, CDR2 FQNEAQ (reference sequence). This CDR3 region has 12 residues.

This clonotype occurred a few times. J is TRBJ1-2 and V is TRBV10-3; 7 bases fit TRBD1. The CDR3 length is 13 residues. The V gene end was trimmed by 3 bases and the J gene end by 7 bases; junction bases not matched to a gene: 5. Looked up from germline, CDR1 is ENHRY and CDR2 is SYGVKD. The DNA for the CDR3 is TGTGCCATCAGTGACGGACAGGTGGGTGGCTACACCTTC. Translated: CAISDGQVGGYTF.

At least ten counts were recorded for this clonotype. The V and J genes are TRBV7-9 and TRBJ2-2, with D possibly matching TRBD1 (6 bases). Trimming left V 1 base short and J 6 bases short, with 12 bases between. CDR3 length equals 15 residues. From germline, CDR1 is SEHNR and CDR2 FQNEAQ (reference sequence). Written as DNA, the CDR3 is TGTGCCAGCAGCTTAGGAACAGGGTACGCCGGGGAGCTGTTTTTT. Its translation is CASSLGTGYAGELFF.

This clonotype was seen at least ten times. The V gene is TRBV28, the J gene TRBJ2-1, with D unclear. V lost 7 bases to trimming and J lost 6 bases, with 10 bases between them. The germline V gene encodes CDR1 MDHEN and CDR2 SYDVKM. There are 12 residues in the CDR3. CDR3 protein: CASTRPFNEQFF. CDR3 in DNA: TGTGCCAGCACTCGCCCGTTCAATGAGCAGTTCTTC.

The CDR3 reads CASSDGTGPVGYGYTF. The CDR3 nucleotides read TGTGCCAGCAGTGATGGGACAGGGCCTGTAGGCTATGGCTACACCTTC. The chain recombines TRBV25-1 with TRBJ1-2; the match to TRBD1 covers 9 bases. The CDR3 loop spans 16 amino acids. CDR1 MGHDK and CDR2 SYGVNS come from the germline V gene. The V and J ends lost 3 bases and 4 bases, in that order; junction bases with no gene match: 9.

This clonotype was counted ten times or more. The gene calls are TRBV28 and TRBJ1-5, with unresolved D. Germline CDR1 reads MDHEN; CDR2 reads SYDVKM. The V gene lost 7 bases and the J gene lost 7 bases, with 11 bases spanning the gap. CDR3 length equals 12 residues. CDR3 sequence reads: CASNNLDQPQHF. The CDR3 DNA sequence: TGTGCCAGCAACAACCTTGACCAGCCCCAGCATTTT.

The chain couples TRBV5-4 to TRBJ2-1, with 8 positions matching TRBD1. The CDR3 loop spans 15 amino acids. Losses at the gene ends were 4 bases for V and 6 bases for J; bases not matched to a gene: 9. Germline CDR1 SGHNT, CDR2 YYREEE (reference sequence). The CDR3 nucleotides are TGTGCCAGCAGCCCACAACAGGGGGTAAGCAATGAGCAGTTCTTC. Protein sequence: CASSPQQGVSNEQFF.